The next 15 T cell receptor beta chains were all read from a single sample in a study of blood T cell repertoires in COVID-19 (dated by TCRdb to 2020 to 2022). The method was the immunoSEQ multiplex PCR assay. TCRdb retrieved this table from immuneACCESS and kept in-frame rearrangements only. Not all clones are present; in checked studies, unresolved V genes account for under half, and no reason is known for the remainder. The sample records more than 200,000 clones, roughly 84% of which are singletons. Roughly 7.2% of the sample goes to the ten largest clones. Sequencing was performed on PBMCs or T cells enriched from blood (not recorded which). These receptors were collected from a man aged 30 to 39 in a cohort exposed to, infected with or recovered from COVID-19 (not recorded which).

This chain joins TRBV7-2 and TRBJ2-7; the match to TRBD2 covers 7 bases. Germline values: CDR1 SGHTA, CDR2 FQGNSA. J gave up 2 bases and V 5 bases, and 9 bases lay outside the gene matches. This CDR3 has 15 amino acids. The CDR3 here is CASSPAWGGTYEQYF. The CDR3 coding sequence is TGTGCCAGCAGCCCAGCGTGGGGAGGGACCTACGAGCAGTACTTC.

The chain is built from TRBV28 and TRBJ1-3; 7 positions agree with TRBD1. V lost 3 bases to trimming and J lost 2 bases; unmatched junction nucleotides: 10. This CDR3 has 17 amino acids. CDR1 and CDR2 (germline): MDHEN, SYDVKM. The CDR3 region has the DNA TGTGCCAGCAGTTTCCCTCCTACAGGGGACACTGGAAACACCATATATTTT. It is translated as CASSFPPTGDTGNTIYF.

This clone is a singleton in its sample. J is TRBJ2-3 and V is TRBV6-4, with 9 bases identical to TRBD1. Germline values: CDR1 MRHNA, CDR2 SNTAGT. The CDR3 spans 13 residues. The ends lost 6 bases at V and 3 bases at J; junction bases unmatched: 1. The CDR3 DNA is TGTGCCAGCAGAGGACAGGGGACAGATACGCAGTATTTT. This codes for CASRGQGTDTQYF.

V gene TRBV10-3 combines with J gene TRBJ2-2; 8 bases agree with TRBD2. The germline V gene has CDR1 ENHRY and CDR2 SYGVKD. Trimming at V came to 10 bases and at J to 2 bases, leaving 12 bases not matched to a gene. CDR3 size: 16 residues. The CDR3 coding sequence is TGTGCCACCTACGGCCGTAGCGGGACCAACACCGGGGAGCTGTTTTTT. Translating it yields CATYGRSGTNTGELFF.

V usage is TRBV19 and J usage is TRBJ1-2, with a weak D call TRBD1 (5 bases). The germline V gene encodes CDR1 LNHDA and CDR2 SQIVND (reference sequence). The CDR3 has 15 residues. V was trimmed by 6 bases and J by 8 bases, leaving 22 bases between them. The CDR3 DNA reads as TGTGCCAGTAGCCACCGAACTCAGGGTAGTAGGGGCTACACCTTC. Translation gives CASSHRTQGSRGYTF. The full variable domain, its missing parts supplied by reference TRBV19 and TRBJ1-2, is DGGITQSPKYLFRKEGQNVTLSCEQNLNHDAMYWYRQDPGQGLRLIYYSQIVNDFQKGDIAEGYSVSREKKESFPLTVTSAQKNPTAFYLCASSHRTQGSRGYTFGSGTRLTVV.

This chain links TRBV28 with TRBJ2-5, with a possible D match to TRBD2 (5 bases). The germline V gene has CDR1 MDHEN and CDR2 SYDVKM. The CDR3 is made up of 14 amino acids. The germline V and J ends were trimmed by 5 bases and 1 base, with 11 bases remaining between them. CDR3 DNA sequence: TGTGCCAGCAGTACACCGGGATTCCAAGAGACCCAGTACTTC. Amino acid sequence: CASSTPGFQETQYF.

The chain carries TRBV5-8 and TRBJ1-2, with 7 bases fitting TRBD1. The CDR3 extends over 14 amino acids. The V gene's germline CDR1 is SGHTS and CDR2 YDEGEE. V lost 0 bases, J lost 4 bases, and 3 bases stayed unmatched. For the CDR3, the DNA is TGTGCCAGCAGCTTGGCAGGGGGTTCCTATGGCTACACCTTC. Translating it yields CASSLAGGSYGYTF.

The CDR3 sequence is CASSSGQRSIDEQFF. CDR3 bases: TGTGCCAGCAGCTCCGGACAGCGCTCGATCGATGAGCAGTTCTTC. The V gene is TRBV7-2, the J gene TRBJ2-1, with a tentative D call TRBD1 (6 bases). CDR3 size: 15 residues. V was shortened by 4 bases and J by 8 bases, with 18 bases between the two germline ends. CDR1 and CDR2 (germline): SGHTA, FQGNSA.

The rearrangement links TRBV7-2 to TRBJ2-2, with D maybe TRBD2 (6 bases). The germline V gene has CDR1 SGHTA and CDR2 FQGNSA. This CDR3 is 17 amino acids long. V was shortened by 2 bases and J by 4 bases, with 17 bases between the two germline ends. CDR3 DNA: TGTGCCAGCAGCTTAATAGCCCCGGGAGTGGCCACCGGGGAGCTGTTTTTT. Translation gives CASSLIAPGVATGELFF.

V is TRBV6-5 and J is TRBJ1-2; D perhaps matches TRBD1 (5 bases). The CDR3 covers 13 residues. In germline, CDR1 is MNHEY, CDR2 SVGAGI. V was pared by 6 bases and J by 7 bases, with 15 bases between. The CDR3 nucleotides read TGTGCCAGCAGAGTTTCGGGGGGTCTTGGCTACACCTTC. Translation gives CASRVSGGLGYTF.

This chain links TRBV3-1 (or the pseudogene TRBV3-2) with TRBJ2-7, with D possibly TRBD1 on 7 matching bases. The CDR3 length is 16 residues. The germline V and J ends were trimmed by 0 bases and 5 bases, with 17 bases remaining between them. CDR1 and CDR2 (germline): LGHDT, YNNKEL (reference sequence). The CDR3 reads CASSQDINRGGHEQYF. For the CDR3, the DNA is TGTGCCAGCAGCCAAGATATAAACAGGGGAGGCCACGAGCAGTACTTC.

The chain carries TRBV11-2 and TRBJ2-7, with 8 bases fitting TRBD2. Losses at the gene ends were 5 bases for V and 2 bases for J; bases not matched to a gene: 20. Germline-derived CDR1 and CDR2 are SGHAT and FQNNGV. This CDR3 has 19 amino acids. The CDR3 sequence is CASSLRLAGRRLNPYEQYF. The CDR3 coding sequence is TGTGCCAGCAGCCTCCGGTTAGCGGGACGTCGATTAAATCCCTACGAGCAGTACTTC.

This chain uses TRBV4-1 with TRBJ2-7, with 12 nucleotides matching TRBD1. The CDR3 has 15 residues. CDR1 and CDR2 from the germline V gene are MGHRA and YSYEKL. V was clipped by 4 bases and J by 4 bases; unmatched bases: 5. CDR3 sequence (DNA): TGCGCCAGCAGCCGGGACAGGGGGCGGGGGTACGAGCAGTACTTC. This gives the protein CASSRDRGRGYEQYF.

The chain employs TRBV4-3 and TRBJ2-1, with D perhaps matching TRBD2 (6 bases). The CDR3 has 17 amino acids. V gave up 0 bases and J gave up 3 bases, with 15 bases separating them. Per germline, CDR1 LGHNA and CDR2 YSLEER. The CDR3 is CASSQDEASDHYNEQFF. CDR3 DNA: TGCGCCAGCAGCCAAGATGAGGCTAGCGATCACTACAATGAGCAGTTCTTC.

V usage is TRBV4-1 and J usage is TRBJ2-7; a weak D match, TRBD1 (6 bases). Germline CDR1 and CDR2: MGHRA and YSYEKL. The length of the CDR3 is 13 residues. V was clipped by 4 bases and J by 6 bases, with 13 bases between them. The CDR3 nucleotides are TGCGCCAGCAGCCTAGGGGGTAAGGTCGAGCAGTACTTC. Its translation: CASSLGGKVEQYF.